This TCR beta chain derives from a study of T cells in Graves' hyperthyroidism and ophthalmopathy. The wider study: Before any treatment, at initial diagnosis, peripheral blood was collected.

There are many counts of this clonotype. It was considered stable Graves' hyperthyroidism when ophthalmopathy did not progress within 18 months. The TCR beta CDR3 regions underwent amplification using RNA transcripts as the source. With the HTBI primer set, the TCR CDR3 went through a first round of RT-PCR. MiXCR was run by TCRdb on the multiplex PCR reads, yielding one entry per CDR3 protein. The table records fewer than 650,000 distinct CDR3 sequences, approximately 14% of them present only once. V was trimmed by 3 bases and J by 1 base, leaving 18 bases between them. This CDR3 is 17 amino acids long. Germline CDR1 MDHEN, CDR2 SYDVKM.

The chain is built from TRBV28 and TRBJ2-5, with a weak D call TRBD1 (5 bases). The receptor was isolated from a woman between 40 and 55 years old with Graves' hyperthyroidism. The sequencing input was blood. The CDR3 sequence is CASSLGLTARGQETQYF. The CDR3 nucleotides are TGTGCCAGCAGTTTGGGCTTGACAGCTAGGGGCCAAGAGACCCAGTACTTC.